The 15 T cell receptor beta chains in this list originate from one sample, sequenced in a study of blood T cell repertoires in COVID-19. TCRdb's table, derived via immunoSEQ multiplex PCR, lists solely in-frame clones and lacks some. Of 250,000 to 300,000 clones listed, roughly 91% were seen once; the top ten hold approximately 2.4%. Sequenced input: PBMCs or T cells enriched from blood (not recorded which). The receptors shown here come from a middle-aged woman with acute COVID-19.

This clone was seen just once. The chain recombines TRBV6-5 with TRBJ1-6; no clear D gene. The germline V gene has CDR1 MNHEY and CDR2 SVGAGI. V was clipped by 2 bases and J by 0 bases, with 8 bases between them. The CDR3 runs 16 residues. The CDR3 sequence is CASSYQSSSYNSPLHF. DNA for the CDR3: TGTGCCAGCAGTTACCAGTCAAGCTCCTATAATTCACCCCTCCACTTT.

The rearrangement uses TRBV18 and TRBJ1-6; weak D call: TRBD1 (6 bases). Per the germline V gene, CDR1 is KGHSH and CDR2 is LQKENI. This CDR3 region has 13 residues. Between the trimmed V and J ends, which lost 2 bases and 7 bases, there was a span of 6 bases. The CDR3 DNA reads TGTGCCAGCTCACCAGGGACAAATTCACCCCTCCACTTT. It specifies CASSPGTNSPLHF.

The chain has TRBV6-5 and TRBJ1-5, with 9 nucleotides matching TRBD1. Germline CDR1 is MNHEY and CDR2 is SVGAGI. Trimming removed 5 bases from V and 3 bases from J; junction bases left unmatched: 2. This CDR3 comprises 14 residues. This CDR3 reads CASSRQGDNQPQHF. Here the CDR3 DNA reads TGTGCCAGCAGTCGACAGGGGGACAATCAGCCCCAGCATTTT.

The V gene is TRBV5-1, the J gene TRBJ2-5, with D maybe TRBD1 (6 bases). Germline CDR1 is SGHRS and CDR2 is YFSETQ. With 7 bases removed from V and 2 bases from J, the gap between germline ends came to 12 bases. The length of the CDR3 is 13 residues. The CDR3 here is CASRRDIQETQYF. For the CDR3, the DNA is TGCGCCAGCCGCCGGGACATACAAGAGACCCAGTACTTC.

This chain's CDR3 is CASRRAGGPTGELFF. CDR3 nucleotide sequence: TGTGCCAGCAGGCGAGCGGGGGGGCCGACCGGGGAGCTGTTTTTT. J is TRBJ2-2 and V is TRBV6-5, with 10 bases fitting TRBD2. The ends lost 6 bases at V and 5 bases at J; junction bases unmatched: 6. Germline CDR1 reads MNHEY; CDR2 reads SVGAGI. The CDR3 extends over 15 amino acids.

This clone was counted a single time. The gene calls are TRBV28 and TRBJ1-4, with 8 bases aligning to TRBD1. Trimming removed 5 bases from V and 7 bases from J; junction bases left unmatched: 9. This CDR3 comprises 15 residues. CDR1 is MDHEN, CDR2 SYDVKM, per germline. CDR3 in amino acids: CASSARTGNREKLFF. The DNA of the CDR3 is TGTGCCAGCAGTGCGCGGACAGGGAATCGTGAAAAACTGTTTTTT.

V usage is TRBV6-2 or TRBV6-3 and J usage is TRBJ2-7; tentatively, D is TRBD2 (5 bases). V shed 4 bases and J shed 2 bases, with 12 bases lying between them. In germline, CDR1 is MNHEY, CDR2 SVGEGT. The CDR3 has 14 residues. The CDR3, as DNA: TGTGCCAGCAGTTCAAATTTAGCGCCCTACGAGCAGTACTTC. It is translated as CASSSNLAPYEQYF.

The J gene is TRBJ1-1, the V gene TRBV6-1, with D tentatively TRBD1 (5 bases). This CDR3 spans 15 amino acids. CDR1 MNHNS and CDR2 SASEGT come from the germline V gene. Trimming left V 1 base short and J 2 bases short, with 11 bases between. DNA of the CDR3: TGTGCCAGCAGTGAAGATCCGGGGGTAAACACTGAAGCTTTCTTT. Protein: CASSEDPGVNTEAFF.

This chain connects TRBV3-1 (or the pseudogene TRBV3-2) to TRBJ2-1; D is possibly TRBD2 (6 bases). The ends were cut back, 4 bases at V and 0 bases at J, with 10 bases in the middle. CDR1 is LGHDT and CDR2 is YNNKEL in the germline V gene (reference sequence). The CDR3 extends over 15 amino acids. The DNA of the CDR3 is TGTGCCAGCAGCCGGGGACTTCCCTCCTACAATGAGCAGTTCTTC. Amino acids: CASSRGLPSYNEQFF.

J is TRBJ2-2 and V is TRBV19, with D tentatively TRBD1 (5 bases). The CDR3 is made up of 15 amino acids. CDR1 and CDR2 (germline): LNHDA, SQIVND (reference sequence). V was trimmed by 6 bases and J by 2 bases, leaving 13 bases between them. The DNA for the CDR3 is TGTGCCAGTAGGACCAGACAGAGAAACACCGGGGAGCTGTTTTTT. As protein: CASRTRQRNTGELFF.

V is TRBV28 and J is TRBJ2-2, with D possibly matching TRBD2 (5 bases). V was trimmed by 3 bases and J by 2 bases, leaving 10 bases between them. This CDR3 is built from 15 residues. Germline CDR1 reads MDHEN; CDR2 reads SYDVKM. This CDR3 reads CASSFRLSNTGELFF. CDR3 bases: TGTGCCAGCAGTTTCCGACTATCCAACACCGGGGAGCTGTTTTTT.

This rearrangement joins TRBV10-3 to TRBJ2-5, with D hard to call. CDR3 length equals 13 residues. V lost 3 bases and J 3 bases, leaving 8 bases between the germline ends. Germline V lookup: CDR1 ENHRY, CDR2 SYGVKD. The CDR3 bases are TGTGCCATCAGTGACCGTCAGAAAGAGACCCAGTACTTC. Translation gives CAISDRQKETQYF.

The chain is built from TRBV20-1 and TRBJ1-2; D ambiguous. Deletions cut 3 bases from V and 4 bases from J, with 12 bases between. Germline CDR1 reads DFQATT; CDR2 reads SNEGSKA (reference sequence). This CDR3 spans 13 amino acids. The CDR3 nucleotides read TGCAGTGCTAGTGTGGGCGTCAGCTATGGCTACACCTTC. It specifies CSASVGVSYGYTF.

The chain joins TRBV7-2 to TRBJ1-1; 8 positions match TRBD1. The CDR3 is made up of 16 amino acids. V was pared by 2 bases and J by 1 base, with 6 bases of the junction left unmatched. Germline CDR1 and CDR2: SGHTA and FQGNSA. CDR3 in DNA: TGTGCCAGCAGCTTAATAGCAGGACAGGGGAACACTGAAGCTTTCTTT. It yields the protein CASSLIAGQGNTEAFF.

This sequence joins TRBV5-1 and TRBJ1-6, with no clear D. The CDR3 is 13 amino acids. CDR1 SGHRS and CDR2 YFSETQ come from the germline V gene. V lost 0 bases and J 12 bases, leaving 10 bases between the germline ends. CDR3 nucleotide sequence: TGCGCCAGCAGCTTGGATCCCGGAGGACCCCTCCACTTT. It translates to CASSLDPGGPLHF.